Shown below are 3 T cell receptor beta chains from a single sample sequenced in a study of cytomegalovirus exposure and HLA in healthy donors. Vbeta (60) and Jbeta (13) primers were used in the PCR. Libraries were prepared by immunoSEQ multiplex PCR; TCRdb keeps only in-frame clonotypes and omits some of them. The repertoire holds around 99,000 clones, under 80% seen once, with around 7.5% in the top ten. The sample comprised PBMCs. The origin of the receptors is a man between 45 and 60 years old in good health and CMV-seropositive.

This rearrangement joins TRBV10-3 to TRBJ1-4; D is perhaps TRBD1 (5 bases). The V and J ends lost 10 bases and 0 bases respectively, with 15 bases between them. Per germline, CDR1 ENHRY and CDR2 SYGVKD. The CDR3 is 15 residues long. The CDR3 DNA follows: TGTGCCACGGGGGTGGCGAGTGCAACTAATGAAAAACTGTTTTTT. Amino acids: CATGVASATNEKLFF.

The rearrangement links TRBV7-2 to TRBJ2-1; TRBD2 aligns across 13 bases. The CDR3 length is 15 residues. With 4 bases clipped from V and 4 bases from J, the junction kept 1 base outside the gene matches. Germline values: CDR1 SGHTA, CDR2 FQGNSA. The CDR3 here is CASSWTSGGYNEQFF. DNA of the CDR3: TGTGCCAGCAGCTGGACTAGCGGGGGATACAATGAGCAGTTCTTC.

The chain couples TRBV11-3 to TRBJ2-7; weak D call: TRBD2 (6 bases). The CDR3 has 12 amino acids. CDR1 SGHNT and CDR2 YENEEA come from the germline V gene. The V and J ends lost 2 bases and 6 bases respectively, with 8 bases between them. Here the CDR3 reads CASSLQGGEQYF. In DNA, the CDR3 is TGTGCCAGCAGCTTACAGGGAGGCGAGCAGTACTTC.